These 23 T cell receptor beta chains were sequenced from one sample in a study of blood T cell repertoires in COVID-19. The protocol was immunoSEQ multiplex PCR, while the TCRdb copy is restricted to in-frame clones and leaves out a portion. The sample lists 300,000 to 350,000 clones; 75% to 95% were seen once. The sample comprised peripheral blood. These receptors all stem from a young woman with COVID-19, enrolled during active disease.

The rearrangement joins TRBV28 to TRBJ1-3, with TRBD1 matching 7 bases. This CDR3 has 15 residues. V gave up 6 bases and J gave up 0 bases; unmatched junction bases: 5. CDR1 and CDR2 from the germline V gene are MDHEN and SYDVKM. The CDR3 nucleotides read TGTGCCAGCAGCTCCGACAGGGCCTCTGGAAACACCATATATTTT. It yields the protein CASSSDRASGNTIYF.

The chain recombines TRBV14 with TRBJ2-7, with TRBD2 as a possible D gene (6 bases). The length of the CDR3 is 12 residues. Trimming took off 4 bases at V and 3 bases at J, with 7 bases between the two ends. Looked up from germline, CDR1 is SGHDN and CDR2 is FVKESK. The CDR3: CASSPGVYEQYF. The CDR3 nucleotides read TGTGCCAGCAGCCCGGGGGTCTACGAGCAGTACTTC.

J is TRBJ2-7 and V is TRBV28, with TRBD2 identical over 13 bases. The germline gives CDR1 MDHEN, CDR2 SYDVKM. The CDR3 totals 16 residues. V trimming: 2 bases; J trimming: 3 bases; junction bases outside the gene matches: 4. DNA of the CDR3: TGTGCCAGCAGTTTAGCACTAGCGGGAGGGATCTACGAGCAGTACTTC. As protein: CASSLALAGGIYEQYF.

The CDR3 DNA is TGTGCCAGCAGACCTCCAGGTAGCTCCTACGAGCAGTACTTC. Translated, it gives CASRPPGSSYEQYF. The chain joins TRBV6-5 to TRBJ2-7; D uncertain. Germline values: CDR1 MNHEY, CDR2 SVGAGI. The CDR3 has 14 amino acids. V was pared by 6 bases and J by 0 bases, with 12 bases between.

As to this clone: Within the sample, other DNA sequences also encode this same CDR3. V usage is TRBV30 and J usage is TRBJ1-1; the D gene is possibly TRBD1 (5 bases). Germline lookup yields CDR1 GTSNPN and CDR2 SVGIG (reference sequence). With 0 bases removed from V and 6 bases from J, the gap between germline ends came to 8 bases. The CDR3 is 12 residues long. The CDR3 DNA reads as TGTGCCTGGAGTGTACGGGGGTCTGAAGCTTTCTTT. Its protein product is CAWSVRGSEAFF.

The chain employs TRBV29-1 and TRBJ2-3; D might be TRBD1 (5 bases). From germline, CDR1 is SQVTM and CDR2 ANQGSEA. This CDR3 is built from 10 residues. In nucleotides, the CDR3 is TGCACCCAGGGTGCAGATACGCAGTATTTT. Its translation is CTQGADTQYF.

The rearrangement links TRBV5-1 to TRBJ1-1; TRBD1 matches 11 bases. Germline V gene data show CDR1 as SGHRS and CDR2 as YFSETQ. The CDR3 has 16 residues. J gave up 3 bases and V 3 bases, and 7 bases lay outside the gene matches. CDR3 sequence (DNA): TGCGCCAGCAGCTCAGGGACAGGGGGTTTCGACACTGAAGCTTTCTTT. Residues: CASSSGTGGFDTEAFF.

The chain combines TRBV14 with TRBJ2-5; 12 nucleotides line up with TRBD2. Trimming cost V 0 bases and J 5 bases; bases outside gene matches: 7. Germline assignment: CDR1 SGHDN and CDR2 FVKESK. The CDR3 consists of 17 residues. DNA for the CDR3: TGTGCCAGCAGCCAAGAGACTAGCGGGAGTCTAAGGGAGACCCAGTACTTC. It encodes CASSQETSGSLRETQYF.

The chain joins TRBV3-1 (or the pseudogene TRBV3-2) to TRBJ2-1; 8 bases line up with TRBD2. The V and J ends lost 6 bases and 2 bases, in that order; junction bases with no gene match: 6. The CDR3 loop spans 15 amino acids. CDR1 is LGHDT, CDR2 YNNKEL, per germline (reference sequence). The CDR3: CASSPRLATYNEQFF. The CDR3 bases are TGTGCCAGCAGTCCTCGACTAGCGACCTACAATGAGCAGTTCTTC.

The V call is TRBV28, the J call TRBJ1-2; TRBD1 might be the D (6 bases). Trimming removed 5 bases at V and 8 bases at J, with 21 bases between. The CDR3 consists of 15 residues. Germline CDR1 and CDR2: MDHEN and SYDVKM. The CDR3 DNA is TGTGCCAGCAGTCCCCCGTTAGGGGGTTATAAAGGCTACACCTTC. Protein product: CASSPPLGGYKGYTF.

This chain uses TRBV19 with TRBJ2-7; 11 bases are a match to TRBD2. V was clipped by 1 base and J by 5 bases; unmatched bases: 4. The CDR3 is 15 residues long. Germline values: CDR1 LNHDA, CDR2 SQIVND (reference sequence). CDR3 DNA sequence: TGTGCCAGTAGTATAGGTCCTAGCGGGAGGAACGAGCAGTACTTC. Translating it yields CASSIGPSGRNEQYF.

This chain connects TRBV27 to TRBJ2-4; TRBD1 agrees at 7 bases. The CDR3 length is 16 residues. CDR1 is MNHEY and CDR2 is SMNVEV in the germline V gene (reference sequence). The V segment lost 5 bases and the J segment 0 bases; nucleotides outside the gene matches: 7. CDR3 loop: CASSPGTVLAKNIQYF. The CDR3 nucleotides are TGTGCCAGCAGTCCCGGGACAGTCCTAGCCAAAAACATTCAGTACTTC.

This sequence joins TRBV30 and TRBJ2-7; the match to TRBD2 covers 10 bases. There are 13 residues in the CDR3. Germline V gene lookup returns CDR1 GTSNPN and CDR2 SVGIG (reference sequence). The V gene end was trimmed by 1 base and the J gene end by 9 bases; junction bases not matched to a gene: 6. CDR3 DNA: TGTGCCTGGAGTGAGCTGGTAGCGGGAGGGCAGTACTTC. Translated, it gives CAWSELVAGGQYF.

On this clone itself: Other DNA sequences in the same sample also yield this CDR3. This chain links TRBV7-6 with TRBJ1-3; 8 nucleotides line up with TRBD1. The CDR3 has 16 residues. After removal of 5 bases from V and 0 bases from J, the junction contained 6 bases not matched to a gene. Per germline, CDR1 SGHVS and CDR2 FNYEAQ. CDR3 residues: CASSPRQGLSGNTIYF. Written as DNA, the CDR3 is TGTGCCAGCAGCCCCAGACAGGGGCTCTCTGGAAACACCATATATTTT.

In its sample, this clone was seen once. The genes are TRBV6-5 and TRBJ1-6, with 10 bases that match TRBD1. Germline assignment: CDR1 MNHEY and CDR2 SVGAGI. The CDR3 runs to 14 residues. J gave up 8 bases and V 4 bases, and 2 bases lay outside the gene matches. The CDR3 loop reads CASSLTGGYSPLHF. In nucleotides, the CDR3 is TGTGCCAGCAGTTTGACAGGGGGCTATTCACCCCTCCACTTT.

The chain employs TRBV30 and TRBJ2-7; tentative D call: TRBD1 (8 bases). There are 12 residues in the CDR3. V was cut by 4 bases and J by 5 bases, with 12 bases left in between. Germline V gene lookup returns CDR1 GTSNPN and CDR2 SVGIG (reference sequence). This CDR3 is CAWTTGGDEQYF. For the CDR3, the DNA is TGTGCCTGGACCACAGGGGGGGACGAGCAGTACTTC.

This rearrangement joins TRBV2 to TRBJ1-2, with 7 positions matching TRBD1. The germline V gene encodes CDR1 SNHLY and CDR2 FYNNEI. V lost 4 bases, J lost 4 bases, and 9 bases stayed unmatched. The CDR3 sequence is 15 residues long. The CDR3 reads CASSGRGGAFYGYTF. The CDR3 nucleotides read TGTGCCAGCAGTGGCCGAGGGGGCGCATTCTATGGCTACACCTTC.

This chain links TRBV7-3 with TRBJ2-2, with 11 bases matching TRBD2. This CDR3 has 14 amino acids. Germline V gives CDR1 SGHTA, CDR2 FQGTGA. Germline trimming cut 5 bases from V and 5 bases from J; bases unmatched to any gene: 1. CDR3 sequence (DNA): TGTGCCAGCAGCGTAGCGGGAGGGACCGGGGAGCTGTTTTTT. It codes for CASSVAGGTGELFF. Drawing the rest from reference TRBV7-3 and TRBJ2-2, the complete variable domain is GAGVSQTPSNKVTEKGKYVELRCDPISGHTALYWYRQSLGQGPEFLIYFQGTGAADDSGLPNDRFFAVRPEGSVSTLKIQRTERGDSAVYLCASSVAGGTGELFFGEGSRLTVL.

The CDR3 DNA reads as TGTGCCAGCAGTCCGGGACATCAGGTCGAAAAACTGTTTTTT. It specifies CASSPGHQVEKLFF. The chain joins TRBV6-5 to TRBJ1-4; TRBD1 might be the D (6 bases). From germline, CDR1 is MNHEY and CDR2 SVGAGI. The V end lost 5 bases, the J end lost 8 bases, and 15 bases lay between the germline ends. The CDR3 covers 14 residues.

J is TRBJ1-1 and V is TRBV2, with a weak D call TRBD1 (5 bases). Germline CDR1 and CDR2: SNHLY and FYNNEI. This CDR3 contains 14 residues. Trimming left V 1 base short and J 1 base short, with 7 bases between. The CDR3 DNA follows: TGTGCCAGCAGTGAAGAGACAGAGAACACTGAAGCTTTCTTT. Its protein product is CASSEETENTEAFF.

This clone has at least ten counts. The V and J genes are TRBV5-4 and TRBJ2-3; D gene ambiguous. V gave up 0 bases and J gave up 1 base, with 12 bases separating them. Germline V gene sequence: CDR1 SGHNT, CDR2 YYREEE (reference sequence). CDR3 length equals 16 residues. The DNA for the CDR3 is TGTGCCAGCAGCTTGGCCCGGAGCTCGGGCACAGATACGCAGTATTTT. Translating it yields CASSLARSSGTDTQYF.

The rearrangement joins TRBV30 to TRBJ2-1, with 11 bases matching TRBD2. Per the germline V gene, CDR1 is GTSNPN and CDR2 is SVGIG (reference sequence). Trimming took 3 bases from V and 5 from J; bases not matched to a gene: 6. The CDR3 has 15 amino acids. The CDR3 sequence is CAWRTTSGSDNEQFF. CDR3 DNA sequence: TGTGCCTGGAGAACAACTAGCGGGAGTGACAATGAGCAGTTCTTC. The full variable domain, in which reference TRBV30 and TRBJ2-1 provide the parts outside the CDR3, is SQTIHQWPATLVQPVGSPLSLECTVEGTSNPNLYWYRQAAGRGLQLLFYSVGIGQISSEVPQNLSASRPQDRQFILSSKKLLLSDSGFYLCAWRTTSGSDNEQFFGPGTRLTVL.

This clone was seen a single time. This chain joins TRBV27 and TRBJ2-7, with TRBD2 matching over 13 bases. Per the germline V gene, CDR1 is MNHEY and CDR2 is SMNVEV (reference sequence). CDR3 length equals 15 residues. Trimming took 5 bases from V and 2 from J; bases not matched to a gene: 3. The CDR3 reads CASSKGLAGPYEQYF. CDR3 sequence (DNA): TGTGCCAGCAGTAAGGGACTAGCGGGGCCCTACGAGCAGTACTTC.